This TCR beta chain emerged from a study of OX40 agonist ivuxolimab in advanced cancers. Study context: Dose-escalation patients suffered from hepatocellular carcinoma, melanoma, renal cell or head and neck cancer. General study findings and limits: At 0.1 to 3.0 mg/kg and by week 6, CD4+ and CD8+ T cells in the blood had expanded clonally. Among the lowest peripheral clonal expansion occurred in 0.1-3.0 mg/kg partial responders.

Profiled with immunoSEQ multiplex PCR; TCRdb holds only in-frame clones, not every one. This table holds fewer than 45,000 clones, around 89% found once. The CDR3 runs 14 residues. Germline V gene sequence: CDR1 MNHEY, CDR2 SMNVEV (reference sequence). Between the trimmed V and J ends, which lost 4 bases and 7 bases, there was a span of 17 bases. A note on this clone: Its antigen is as yet unknown.

This TCR was recovered from an adult with an advanced solid tumor such as melanoma, head and neck, liver or kidney cancer. V and J are TRBV27 and TRBJ2-7, with D perhaps matching TRBD1 or TRBD2 (6 bases each). The material sequenced was CD4+ or CD8+ T cells sorted from blood, taken in a trial of the OX40 agonist ivuxolimab. CDR3 amino acids: CASSSSPGGREQYF. CDR3 DNA sequence: TGTGCCAGCAGTTCTTCTCCCGGGGGCCGGGAGCAGTACTTC.